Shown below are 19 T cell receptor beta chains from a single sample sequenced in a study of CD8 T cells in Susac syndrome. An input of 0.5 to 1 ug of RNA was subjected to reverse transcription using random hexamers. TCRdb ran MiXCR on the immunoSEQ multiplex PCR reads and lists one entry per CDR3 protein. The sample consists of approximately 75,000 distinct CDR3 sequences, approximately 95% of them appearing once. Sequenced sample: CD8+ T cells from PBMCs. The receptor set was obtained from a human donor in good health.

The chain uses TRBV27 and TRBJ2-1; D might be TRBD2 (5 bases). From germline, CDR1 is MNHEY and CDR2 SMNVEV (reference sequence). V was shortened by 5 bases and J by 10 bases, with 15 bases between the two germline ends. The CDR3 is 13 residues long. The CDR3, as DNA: TGTGCCAGCAGTCCCGGGATGGGCCTCGAGCAGTTCTTC. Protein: CASSPGMGLEQFF.

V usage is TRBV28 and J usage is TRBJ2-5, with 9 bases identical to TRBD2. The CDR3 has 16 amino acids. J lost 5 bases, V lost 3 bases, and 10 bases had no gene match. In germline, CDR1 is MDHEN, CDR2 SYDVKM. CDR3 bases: TGTGCCAGCAGTTTCTCCGCTAGCGGGGCTGGGGAGACCCAGTACTTC. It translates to CASSFSASGAGETQYF.

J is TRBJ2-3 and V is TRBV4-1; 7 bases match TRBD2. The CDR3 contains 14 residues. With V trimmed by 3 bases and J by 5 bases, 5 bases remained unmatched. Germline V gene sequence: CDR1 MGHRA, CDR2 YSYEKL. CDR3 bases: TGCGCCAGCAGCCAGGGCGGGGGTGAAGATACGCAGTATTTT. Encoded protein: CASSQGGGEDTQYF.

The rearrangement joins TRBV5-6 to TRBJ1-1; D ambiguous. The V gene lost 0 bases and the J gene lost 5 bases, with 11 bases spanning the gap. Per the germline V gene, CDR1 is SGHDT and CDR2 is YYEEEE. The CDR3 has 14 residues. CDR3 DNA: TGTGCCAGCAGCTTGGTCTGGGGTGGGACTGAAGCTTTCTTT. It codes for CASSLVWGGTEAFF.

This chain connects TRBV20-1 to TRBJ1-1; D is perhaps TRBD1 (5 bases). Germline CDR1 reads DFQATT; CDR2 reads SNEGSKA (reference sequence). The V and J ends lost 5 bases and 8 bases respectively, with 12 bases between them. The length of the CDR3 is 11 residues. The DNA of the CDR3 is TGCAGTGCTTTGGAGGGGTACGAAGCTTTCTTT. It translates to CSALEGYEAFF.

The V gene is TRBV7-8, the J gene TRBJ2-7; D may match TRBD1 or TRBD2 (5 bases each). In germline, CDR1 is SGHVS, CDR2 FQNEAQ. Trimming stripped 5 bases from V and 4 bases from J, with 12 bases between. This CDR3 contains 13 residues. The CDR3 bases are TGTGCCAGCAGCCCGGGACCAATGTACGAGCAGTACGTC. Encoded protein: CASSPGPMYEQYV.

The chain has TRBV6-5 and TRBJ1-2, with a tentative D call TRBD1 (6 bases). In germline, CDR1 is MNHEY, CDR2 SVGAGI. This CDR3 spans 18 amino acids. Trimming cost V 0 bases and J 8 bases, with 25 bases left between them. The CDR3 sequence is CASSYSVSDSSSTSGYTF. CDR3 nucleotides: TGTGCCAGCAGTTACTCCGTGTCGGACAGCTCCTCGACCAGCGGCTACACCTTC.

The CDR3 spells CASSPLSGSTGELFF. The CDR3 bases are TGTGCCAGCAGCCCTCTCTCGGGATCCACCGGGGAGCTGTTTTTT. The chain carries TRBV27 and TRBJ2-2; D is perhaps TRBD2 (5 bases). This CDR3 is 15 amino acids long. CDR1 and CDR2 (germline): MNHEY, SMNVEV (reference sequence). The V end was cut by 6 bases, the J end by 4 bases, with 15 bases between.

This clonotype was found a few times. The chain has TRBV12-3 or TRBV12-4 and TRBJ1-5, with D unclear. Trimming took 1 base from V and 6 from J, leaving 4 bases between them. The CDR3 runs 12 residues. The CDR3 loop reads CASSLDGQPQHF. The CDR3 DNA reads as TGTGCCAGCAGTTTAGATGGTCAGCCCCAGCATTTT.

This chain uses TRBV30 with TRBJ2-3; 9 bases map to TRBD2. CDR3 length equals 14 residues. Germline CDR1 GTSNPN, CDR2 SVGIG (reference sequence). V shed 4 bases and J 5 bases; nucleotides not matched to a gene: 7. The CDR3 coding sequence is TGTGCCTGGACTGGCGGGGGGGCAGTAGATACGCAGTATTTT. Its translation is CAWTGGGAVDTQYF.

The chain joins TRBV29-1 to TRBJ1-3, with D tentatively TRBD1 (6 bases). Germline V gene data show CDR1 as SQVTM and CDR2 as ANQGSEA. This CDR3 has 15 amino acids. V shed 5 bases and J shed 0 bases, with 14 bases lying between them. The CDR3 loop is CSVRTGQSSGNTIYF. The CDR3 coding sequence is TGCAGCGTTCGCACTGGACAGAGCTCTGGAAACACCATATATTTT.

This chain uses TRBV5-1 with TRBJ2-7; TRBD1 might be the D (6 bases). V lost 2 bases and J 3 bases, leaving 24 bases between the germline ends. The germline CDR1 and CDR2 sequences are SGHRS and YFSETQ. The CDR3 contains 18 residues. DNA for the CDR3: TGCGCCAGCAGCTTTTCTCTACAGGGCCCCTTCCTGTACTACGAGCAGTACGTC. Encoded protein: CASSFSLQGPFLYYEQYV.

The CDR3 nucleotides are TGTGCCAGCAGCTTAGTGGGTGTGGGGGATGGCTACACCTTC. Amino acid sequence: CASSLVGVGDGYTF. The J gene is TRBJ1-2, the V gene TRBV7-9; possibly TRBD1 for D (5 bases). Trimming removed 1 base from V and 6 bases from J, with 12 bases in between. The germline gives CDR1 SEHNR, CDR2 FQNEAQ (reference sequence). This CDR3 contains 14 residues.

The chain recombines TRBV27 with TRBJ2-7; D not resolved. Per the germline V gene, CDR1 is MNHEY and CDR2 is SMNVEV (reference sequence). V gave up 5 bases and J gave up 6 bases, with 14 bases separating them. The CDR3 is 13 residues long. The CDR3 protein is CASSPGPKGEQYV. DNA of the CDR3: TGTGCCAGCAGTCCAGGACCGAAAGGCGAGCAGTACGTC.

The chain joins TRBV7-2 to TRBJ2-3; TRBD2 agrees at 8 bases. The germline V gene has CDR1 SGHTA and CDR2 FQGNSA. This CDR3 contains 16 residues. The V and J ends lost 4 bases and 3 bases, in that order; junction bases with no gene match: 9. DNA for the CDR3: TGTGCCAGCAGCTCCTCGAGCGCGGGAGGAACAGATACGCAGTATTTT. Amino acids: CASSSSSAGGTDTQYF.

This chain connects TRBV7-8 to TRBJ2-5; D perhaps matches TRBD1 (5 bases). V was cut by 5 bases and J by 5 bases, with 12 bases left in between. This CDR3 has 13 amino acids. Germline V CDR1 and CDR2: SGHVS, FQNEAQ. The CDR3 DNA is TGTGCCAGCAGCCCGACAGTGACCGAGACCCAGTACTTC. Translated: CASSPTVTETQYF.

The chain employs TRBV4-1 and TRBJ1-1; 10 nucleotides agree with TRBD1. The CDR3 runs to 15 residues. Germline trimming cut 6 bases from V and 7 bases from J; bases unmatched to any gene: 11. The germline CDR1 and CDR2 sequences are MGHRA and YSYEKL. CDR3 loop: CASRRSTGGWDEAFF. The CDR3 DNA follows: TGCGCCAGCAGACGTTCGACAGGGGGCTGGGATGAAGCTTTCTTT.

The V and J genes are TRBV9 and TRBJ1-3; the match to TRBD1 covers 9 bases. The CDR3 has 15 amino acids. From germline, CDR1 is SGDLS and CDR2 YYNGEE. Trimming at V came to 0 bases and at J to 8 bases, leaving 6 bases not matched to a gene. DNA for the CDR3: TGTGCCAGCAGCGTAGAGGGACAGGGAGCTGACACCATATATTTT. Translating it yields CASSVEGQGADTIYF.

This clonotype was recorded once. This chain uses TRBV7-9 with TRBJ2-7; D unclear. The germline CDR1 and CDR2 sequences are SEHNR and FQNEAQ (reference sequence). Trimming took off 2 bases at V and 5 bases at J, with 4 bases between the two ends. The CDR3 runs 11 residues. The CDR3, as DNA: TGTGCCAGCAGCTTAAGGCACGAGCAGTACGTC. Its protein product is CASSLRHEQYV.